This is a list of T cell receptor beta chains from one sample in a study of blood T cells in healthy people across ages. One entry per CDR3 protein results from TCRdb running MiXCR on the 5' RACE reads. The sample lists approximately 1.5 million distinct CDR3 sequences, approximately 43% occurring once. Sequencing input: blood. These receptors were collected from a woman between 18 and 29 years old in good health. Both conserved end residues are trimmed from each CDR3. Each record gives: CDR3 length, J gene, V gene, CDR3 protein.

cdr3_length: 10
j_call: .
v_call: TRBV29-1
cdr3_aa: SAQGAYPEQY

cdr3_length: 13
j_call: TRBJ2-5
v_call: TRBV6-2/TRBV6-3
cdr3_aa: ASSNAGAGQETQY

cdr3_length: 15
j_call: TRBJ2-1
v_call: TRBV20-1
cdr3_aa: SARQTGGSLSGNEQF

cdr3_length: 13
j_call: TRBJ2-7
v_call: TRBV6-5
cdr3_aa: ASSYGLADPYEQY

cdr3_length: 13
j_call: TRBJ1-1
v_call: TRBV7-2
cdr3_aa: ASSLGDSRNTEAF

cdr3_length: 11
j_call: TRBJ2-1
v_call: TRBV3-1
cdr3_aa: ASSQRGGAEQF

cdr3_length: 11
j_call: TRBJ2-3
v_call: TRBV7-9
cdr3_aa: ATEAAGEDTQY

cdr3_length: 11
j_call: TRBJ2-5
v_call: TRBV6-2/TRBV6-3
cdr3_aa: ATSDWDQETQY

cdr3_length: 14
j_call: .
v_call: TRBV7-2
cdr3_aa: ASSSGLAGARNIQY

cdr3_length: 13
j_call: TRBJ1-1
v_call: TRBV12-3/TRBV12-4
cdr3_aa: ASSQSQGEVTEAF

cdr3_length: 11
j_call: TRBJ2-7
v_call: TRBV7-2
cdr3_aa: ASSLGFSYEQY

cdr3_length: 13
j_call: .
v_call: TRBV6-2/TRBV6-3
cdr3_aa: ASSYSTGGDYEQY

cdr3_length: 16
j_call: TRBJ2-1
v_call: TRBV27
cdr3_aa: ASSFLYLTSGIYNEQF

cdr3_length: 14
j_call: TRBJ1-6
v_call: TRBV4-1
cdr3_aa: ASSHFPRQYNSPLH

cdr3_length: 13
j_call: TRBJ1-1
v_call: TRBV12-3/TRBV12-4
cdr3_aa: ASSLGQGANTEAF

cdr3_length: 14
j_call: TRBJ1-1
v_call: TRBV7-2
cdr3_aa: ASSTGLRAGNTEAF

cdr3_length: 13
j_call: TRBJ2-1
v_call: TRBV5-1
cdr3_aa: ASSLLAGGGSEQF

cdr3_length: 12
j_call: .
v_call: TRBV29-1
cdr3_aa: SVTLISSYNEQY

cdr3_length: 11
j_call: TRBJ2-3
v_call: TRBV28
cdr3_aa: ASLSTSTDTQY

cdr3_length: 14
j_call: TRBJ2-7
v_call: TRBV13
cdr3_aa: ASSPQREGATYEQY